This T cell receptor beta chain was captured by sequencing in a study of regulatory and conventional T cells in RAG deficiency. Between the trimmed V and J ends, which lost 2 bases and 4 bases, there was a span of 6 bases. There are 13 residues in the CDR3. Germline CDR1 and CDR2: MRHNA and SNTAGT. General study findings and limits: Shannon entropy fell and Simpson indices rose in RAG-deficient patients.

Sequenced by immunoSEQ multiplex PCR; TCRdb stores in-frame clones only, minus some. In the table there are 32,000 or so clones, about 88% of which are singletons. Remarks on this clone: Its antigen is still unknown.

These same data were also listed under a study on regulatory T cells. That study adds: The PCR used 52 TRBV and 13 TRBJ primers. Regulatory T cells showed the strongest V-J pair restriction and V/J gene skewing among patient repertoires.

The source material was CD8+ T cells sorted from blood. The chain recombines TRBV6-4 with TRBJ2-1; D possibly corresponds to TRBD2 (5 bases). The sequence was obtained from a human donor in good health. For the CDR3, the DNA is TGTGCCAGCAGTGACACGGGGTACAATGAGCAGTTCTTC. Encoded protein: CASSDTGYNEQFF.